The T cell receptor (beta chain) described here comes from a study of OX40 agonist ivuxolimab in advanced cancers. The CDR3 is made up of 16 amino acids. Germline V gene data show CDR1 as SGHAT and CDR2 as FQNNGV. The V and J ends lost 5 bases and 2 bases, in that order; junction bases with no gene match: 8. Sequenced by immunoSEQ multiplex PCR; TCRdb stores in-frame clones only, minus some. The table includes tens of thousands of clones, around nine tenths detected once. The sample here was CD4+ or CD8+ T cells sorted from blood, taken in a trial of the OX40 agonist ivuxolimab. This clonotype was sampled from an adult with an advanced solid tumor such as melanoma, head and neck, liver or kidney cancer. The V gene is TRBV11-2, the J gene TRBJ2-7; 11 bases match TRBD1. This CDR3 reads CASSQAPGQGAYEQYF. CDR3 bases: TGTGCCAGCAGCCAAGCCCCGGGACAGGGGGCCTACGAGCAGTACTTC.